This T cell receptor (beta chain) was recovered during a study of T cells in Graves' hyperthyroidism and ophthalmopathy. At least ten counts were recorded for this clonotype. Its antigen is unknown. The ends were cut back, 5 bases at V and 9 bases at J, with 14 bases in the middle. Germline loops: CDR1 SGHDT, CDR2 YYEEEE. The CDR3 runs 12 residues. Study conclusions and caveats: Most clonotypes expanded in the thyroid (above 0.001) were also present in blood.

Amplification of TCR beta CDR3 regions used RNA as the template. First-round RT-PCR of the TCR CDR3 relied on the HTBI primer set. A single record per CDR3 protein comes from TCRdb applying MiXCR to the multiplex PCR reads. The sample contains approximately 510,000 distinct CDR3 sequences, about 20% of which appear only once. The source of this sequence is a man between 18 and 29 years old with Graves' hyperthyroidism. The sequenced material came from blood. This chain links TRBV5-6 with TRBJ1-1; no definite D call. In nucleotides, the CDR3 is TGTGCCAGCAGGCAAGGAGCACGTCAAGCTTTCTTT. It translates to CASRQGARQAFF. Full variable domain (outside the CDR3, taken from reference TRBV5-6 and TRBJ1-1): DAGVTQSPTHLIKTRGQQVTLRCSPKSGHDTVSWYQQALGQGPQFIFQYYEEEERQRGNFPDRFSGHQFPNYSSELNVNALLLGDSALYLCASRQGARQAFFGQGTRLTVV.